This T cell receptor (beta chain) comes out of a study of blood T cell repertoires in COVID-19. In the study overall: Material from acute and convalescent COVID-19 was sourced from the United States, Italy and Spain. Nucleic acid was either cDNA or gDNA, and it came from T cells, B-cell-depleted T cells, or PBMCs.

The germline V gene has CDR1 MDHEN and CDR2 SYDVKM. The CDR3 loop spans 18 amino acids. V was pared by 1 base and J by 6 bases, with 9 bases of the junction left unmatched. This clone has a single count. Original processing methods: It was from reference gene primer amplification that nucleated cell counts were estimated. This table comes from immunoSEQ multiplex PCR, and its TCRdb copy is limited to in-frame clones, with some not included. V, J and clone size are taken as reported in that table, and D and trimming were inferred from the DNA itself. The data show 35,000 to 50,000 clones, just under 85% seen once.

Sequences were obtained from peripheral blood. The genes are TRBV28 and TRBJ1-4; the match to TRBD1 covers 12 bases. The receptor was derived from a human donor with acute or convalescent COVID-19. The donor label of this sample is uncertain. The DNA of the CDR3 is TGTGCCAGCAGTTTATATGGGACAGGGGGCATGAAGGATGAAAAACTGTTTTTT. This codes for CASSLYGTGGMKDEKLFF.